The 32 T cell receptor beta chains in this list originate from one sample, sequenced in a study of blood T cell repertoires in COVID-19 (dated by TCRdb to the early 2020s). Receptors were amplified or captured by the immunoSEQ multiplex PCR assay. Sourced from immuneACCESS, this table was stored by TCRdb with only in-frame sequences that have V and J called. A share of the clones is absent; for the studies checked, an unresolved V gene accounts for under half, and the remainder has no known explanation. This sample lists some 210,000 clones; 81% were detected once. The top ten clonotypes cover around 9% of the sample. Specimen: PBMCs or T cells enriched from blood (not recorded which). These receptors were obtained from a man aged 35-49 years who had recovered from COVID-19.

V usage is TRBV21-1 and J usage is TRBJ1-1; the D call of TRBD1 is as the table states it, not checked on the DNA. TRBV21-1 is a recognized pseudogene. This CDR3 contains 16 residues. Here the CDR3 DNA reads TGTGCCAGCAGCGCATCCCTGACAGGGAAGAACACTGAAGCTTTCTTT. It is translated as CASSASLTGKNTEAFF.

The chain has TRBV10-2 and TRBJ2-7; 10 bases match TRBD1. The CDR3 has 18 amino acids. CDR1 WSHSY and CDR2 SAAADI come from the germline V gene. The J segment lost 2 bases and the V segment lost 2 bases, leaving 12 bases of the junction unmatched. The CDR3, as DNA: TGCGCCAGCAGTGAGCCGGAGCCCGGGACAGGGGACCCCTACGAGCAGTACTTC. Translated: CASSEPEPGTGDPYEQYF.

The chain is built from TRBV18 and TRBJ1-2; 12 bases are a match to TRBD1. Germline trimming cut 5 bases from V and 7 bases from J; bases unmatched to any gene: 5. Germline V gene sequence: CDR1 KGHSH, CDR2 LQKENI. The CDR3 is 14 residues long. CDR3 region: CASSTGTGGFGYTF. DNA for the CDR3: TGTGCCAGCTCAACTGGGACAGGGGGCTTTGGCTACACCTTC. Complete variable domain (other parts from reference TRBV18 and TRBJ1-2): NAGVMQNPRHLVRRRGQEARLRCSPMKGHSHVYWYRQLPEEGLKFMVYLQKENIIDESGMPKERFSAEFPKEGPSILRIQQVVRGDSAAYFCASSTGTGGFGYTFGSGTRLTVV.

The chain uses TRBV24-1 and TRBJ1-1; 8 nucleotides line up with TRBD1. The length of the CDR3 is 14 residues. The V and J ends lost 9 bases and 0 bases, in that order; junction bases with no gene match: 5. The germline gives CDR1 KGHDR, CDR2 SFDVKD. The CDR3 bases are TGTGCCACCTCAGGGGGCCAAATGAACACTGAAGCTTTCTTT. It encodes CATSGGQMNTEAFF.

The rearrangement uses TRBV12-3 or TRBV12-4 and TRBJ2-3, with unresolved D. The V end was cut by 7 bases, the J end by 5 bases, with 10 bases between. This CDR3 comprises 12 residues. CDR3 region: CASTFGLDTQYF. CDR3 in DNA: TGTGCCAGCACTTTCGGGTTAGATACGCAGTATTTT.

In its sample, this clone was seen once. The CDR3 spells CASSPPIAGIKPGTDTQYF. The CDR3 DNA sequence: TGTGCCAGCAGCCCACCTATAGCGGGAATCAAACCTGGCACAGATACGCAGTATTTT. The rearrangement joins TRBV28 to TRBJ2-3, with 8 positions matching TRBD2. Losses at the gene ends were 6 bases for V and 1 base for J; bases not matched to a gene: 18. Germline values: CDR1 MDHEN, CDR2 SYDVKM. The CDR3 runs 19 residues.

The rearrangement joins TRBV7-9 to TRBJ1-2; D unresolved. Trimming took off 4 bases at V and 8 bases at J, with 14 bases between the two ends. The CDR3 has 13 amino acids. Germline assignment: CDR1 SEHNR and CDR2 FQNEAQ (reference sequence). The CDR3 loop is CASSSASGRGYTF. As DNA, the CDR3 is TGTGCCAGCAGCTCGGCCTCGGGGAGAGGCTACACCTTC.

The V gene is TRBV4-2, the J gene TRBJ1-1, with D possibly being TRBD1 (6 bases). V lost 3 bases and J lost 2, with 10 bases in between. The germline gives CDR1 LGHNA, CDR2 YNFKEQ. CDR3 size: 14 residues. Here the CDR3 DNA reads TGTGCCAGCAGCCAGACAGGATTTAACACTGAAGCTTTCTTT. Translating gives CASSQTGFNTEAFF.

This chain connects TRBV15 to TRBJ2-2; D call uncertain. The CDR3 consists of 16 residues. V lost 5 bases, J lost 5 bases, and 18 bases lay in between. Germline lookup yields CDR1 LNHNV and CDR2 YYDKDF (reference sequence). CDR3 sequence: CATSDLGIAGTGELFF. CDR3 in DNA: TGTGCCACCAGCGACCTCGGAATAGCTGGGACCGGGGAGCTGTTTTTT.

The rearrangement links TRBV29-1 to TRBJ2-1; tentative D call: TRBD1 (6 bases). The germline CDR1 and CDR2 sequences are SQVTM and ANQGSEA. This CDR3 region has 12 residues. Trimming removed 2 bases from V and 8 bases from J, with 10 bases in between. CDR3 DNA: TGCAGCGTTGAAATCAGGGGATATGAGCAGTTCTTC. It translates to CSVEIRGYEQFF.

This chain uses TRBV6-1 with TRBJ2-5, with TRBD2 identical over 10 bases. The CDR3 covers 16 residues. Germline loops: CDR1 MNHNS, CDR2 SASEGT. V shed 2 bases, J shed 6 bases, and the junction held 9 bases outside the gene matches. The CDR3, as DNA: TGTGCCAGCAGTGAAAGGGCTAGCGGGGGCCCGCAGACCCAGTACTTC. This encodes CASSERASGGPQTQYF.

This chain connects TRBV19 to TRBJ1-3; D remains ambiguous. Trimming removed 7 bases from V and 0 bases from J, with 10 bases in between. Germline values: CDR1 LNHDA, CDR2 SQIVND (reference sequence). This CDR3 spans 14 amino acids. In DNA form, the CDR3 reads TGTGCCAGTATGACAAGCTTCTCTGGAAACACCATATATTTT. Translating gives CASMTSFSGNTIYF.

The genes are TRBV19 and TRBJ1-1; 8 bases are shared with TRBD1. V shed 6 bases, J shed 5 bases, and the junction held 5 bases outside the gene matches. The CDR3 is made up of 13 amino acids. Per the germline V gene, CDR1 is LNHDA and CDR2 is SQIVND (reference sequence). The CDR3 DNA reads as TGTGCCAGTAGAGGGACAGGCTTAACTGAAGCTTTCTTT. Translating gives CASRGTGLTEAFF.

The CDR3 protein is CATSDLTAQYF. As DNA, the CDR3 is TGTGCCACCAGTGACCTGACAGCCCAGTACTTC. The chain recombines TRBV24-1 with TRBJ2-5, with D possibly matching TRBD1 (5 bases). Germline V gene sequence: CDR1 KGHDR, CDR2 SFDVKD. The CDR3 is 11 amino acids. With 4 bases removed from V and 9 bases from J, the gap between germline ends came to 8 bases.

This chain joins TRBV30 and TRBJ1-1; possible D gene TRBD1, 5 bases. Germline CDR1 reads GTSNPN; CDR2 reads SVGIG (reference sequence). V lost 4 bases, J lost 3 bases, and 15 bases lay in between. The CDR3 is made up of 14 amino acids. The CDR3 nucleotides are TGTGCCTGGACGGAGGGGCGAGGGTACACTGAAGCTTTCTTT. Its translation is CAWTEGRGYTEAFF.

The J gene is TRBJ2-5, the V gene TRBV7-3; perhaps TRBD2 as D (6 bases). Germline-derived CDR1 and CDR2 are SGHTA and FQGTGA. This CDR3 is built from 14 residues. V was clipped by 5 bases and J by 5 bases, with 15 bases between them. The CDR3 spells CASSPAGRRETQYF. For the CDR3, the DNA is TGTGCCAGCAGCCCGGCGGGGCGGAGGGAGACCCAGTACTTC.

The rearrangement joins TRBV7-9 to TRBJ1-2; a weak D match, TRBD1 (5 bases). Germline-derived CDR1 and CDR2 are SEHNR and FQNEAQ (reference sequence). V gave up 3 bases and J gave up 7 bases, with 12 bases separating them. The CDR3 is 13 residues long. The CDR3 is CASSFSARAGYTF. The CDR3 nucleotides read TGTGCCAGCAGCTTCTCGGCCAGGGCTGGCTACACCTTC.

This chain connects TRBV11-1 to TRBJ1-3; D might be TRBD1 (6 bases). V lost 3 bases to trimming and J lost 4 bases, with 7 bases between them. Germline V gene data show CDR1 as SGHAT and CDR2 as FQDESV (reference sequence). The CDR3 has 13 residues. The chain's CDR3 is CASSLDSGNTIYF. For the CDR3, the DNA is TGTGCCAGCAGCTTGGACAGCGGAAACACCATATATTTT.

The rearrangement uses TRBV28 and TRBJ2-3; tentative D call: TRBD1 (5 bases). Trimming left V 2 bases short and J 5 bases short, with 5 bases between. This CDR3 region has 12 residues. CDR1 is MDHEN, CDR2 SYDVKM, per germline. The DNA of the CDR3 is TGTGCCAGCAGTTTAACAGGAGATACGCAGTATTTT. It yields the protein CASSLTGDTQYF.

The chain is built from TRBV5-1 and TRBJ1-3, with TRBD1 matching 8 bases. From germline, CDR1 is SGHRS and CDR2 YFSETQ. This CDR3 has 14 amino acids. Trimming cost V 4 bases and J 7 bases; bases outside gene matches: 7. Here the CDR3 reads CASSLTGAWNTIYF. The CDR3 region has the DNA TGCGCCAGCAGCCTGACAGGGGCTTGGAACACCATATATTTT. The entire variable domain, with the rest obtained from reference TRBV5-1 and TRBJ1-3, is as follows: KAGVTQTPRYLIKTRGQQVTLSCSPISGHRSVSWYQQTPGQGLQFLFEYFSETQRNKGNFPGRFSGRQFSNSRSEMNVSTLELGDSALYLCASSLTGAWNTIYFGEGSWLTVV.

V usage is TRBV11-1 and J usage is TRBJ2-5, with 8 bases lining up with TRBD1. CDR3 length: 14 amino acids. The ends lost 4 bases at V and 2 bases at J; junction bases unmatched: 3. The germline CDR1 and CDR2 sequences are SGHAT and FQDESV (reference sequence). The CDR3 DNA reads as TGTGCCAGCAGCTCGACAGGGGTTCAAGAGACCCAGTACTTC. It specifies CASSSTGVQETQYF.

The CDR3: CASGGVRDSEAFF. The DNA for the CDR3 is TGTGCCAGCGGGGGTGTTAGGGACAGTGAAGCTTTCTTT. The chain combines TRBV2 with TRBJ1-1; TRBD1 matches at 7 bases. This CDR3 spans 13 amino acids. Germline CDR1 SNHLY, CDR2 FYNNEI. Trimming cost V 8 bases and J 7 bases; bases outside gene matches: 10.

This chain connects TRBV4-1 to TRBJ2-1, with D tentatively TRBD1 (6 bases). In germline, CDR1 is MGHRA, CDR2 YSYEKL. Deletions cut 1 base from V and 8 bases from J, with 9 bases between. The CDR3 runs 13 residues. This chain's CDR3 is CASSQANRDEQFF. As DNA, the CDR3 is TGCGCCAGCAGCCAAGCTAACAGGGATGAGCAGTTCTTC.

The chain employs TRBV6-5 and TRBJ1-2; TRBD1 is a possible D gene (5 bases). Deletions cut 6 bases from V and 8 bases from J, with 19 bases between. The CDR3 loop spans 14 amino acids. Germline CDR1 reads MNHEY; CDR2 reads SVGAGI. The DNA of the CDR3 is TGTGCCAGCAGACCTAATTCCCGACAGATCGGCTACACCTTC. As protein: CASRPNSRQIGYTF.

The CDR3 sequence: CASSTGWKDQPQHF. CDR3 sequence (DNA): TGTGCCAGCAGCACGGGATGGAAGGATCAGCCCCAGCATTTT. V gene TRBV9 combines with J gene TRBJ1-5; D ambiguous. Germline V gene sequence: CDR1 SGDLS, CDR2 YYNGEE. The CDR3 runs 14 residues. Deletions cut 4 bases from V and 5 bases from J, with 13 bases between.

The DNA for the CDR3 is TGCAGCGTTGAGAGCGTGAATGAGCAGTTCTTC. As protein: CSVESVNEQFF. The J gene is TRBJ2-1, the V gene TRBV29-1; no reliable D call. The V end lost 3 bases, the J end lost 7 bases, and 7 bases lay between the germline ends. Germline assignment: CDR1 SQVTM and CDR2 ANQGSEA. This CDR3 comprises 11 residues.

The chain couples TRBV18 to TRBJ2-3; the D gene is possibly TRBD1 (6 bases). The CDR3 runs 14 residues. V lost 6 bases to trimming and J lost 2 bases, with 12 bases between them. CDR1 and CDR2 from the germline V gene are KGHSH and LQKENI. CDR3 in DNA: TGTGCCAGCTCGCGATGGGACACCACAGATACGCAGTATTTT. It translates to CASSRWDTTDTQYF. Using reference TRBV18 and TRBJ2-3 for the parts outside the CDR3, the full variable domain is NAGVMQNPRHLVRRRGQEARLRCSPMKGHSHVYWYRQLPEEGLKFMVYLQKENIIDESGMPKERFSAEFPKEGPSILRIQQVVRGDSAAYFCASSRWDTTDTQYFGPGTRLTVL.

This clone was detected once. CDR3 protein: CASSSSPGHHLDYGYTF. The CDR3 DNA sequence: TGTGCCAGCAGCTCATCTCCGGGACACCACCTTGACTATGGCTACACCTTC. V usage is TRBV5-4 and J usage is TRBJ1-2; D possibly corresponds to TRBD1 (6 bases). This CDR3 is built from 17 residues. Germline CDR1 SGHNT, CDR2 YYREEE (reference sequence). The V and J ends lost 3 bases and 3 bases respectively, with 21 bases between them.

The chain employs TRBV2 and TRBJ2-3; a weak D match, TRBD1 (5 bases). V lost 7 bases, J lost 7 bases, and 15 bases lay in between. Germline V gives CDR1 SNHLY, CDR2 FYNNEI. The CDR3 is 13 residues long. The CDR3 region has the DNA TGTGCCAGCAAGCAGGGTCCCATTAATACGCAGTATTTT. It encodes CASKQGPINTQYF.

The V call is TRBV29-1, the J call TRBJ1-2; D is undetermined. With 3 bases removed from V and 4 bases from J, the gap between germline ends came to 12 bases. The CDR3 has 13 residues. The germline CDR1 and CDR2 sequences are SQVTM and ANQGSEA. CDR3 in amino acids: CSVEEGVGYGYTF. CDR3 in DNA: TGCAGCGTTGAGGAGGGTGTAGGCTATGGCTACACCTTC.

The chain recombines TRBV7-9 with TRBJ1-3; 7 bases map to TRBD1. The V segment lost 6 bases and the J segment 0 bases; nucleotides outside the gene matches: 8. Per the germline V gene, CDR1 is SEHNR and CDR2 is FQNEAQ (reference sequence). The CDR3 has 16 amino acids. The CDR3 spells CASRSGTANSGNTIYF. CDR3 DNA: TGTGCCAGCAGATCCGGGACAGCGAACTCTGGAAACACCATATATTTT.

This sequence joins TRBV7-8 and TRBJ1-3; D gene unclear. This CDR3 spans 15 amino acids. V was shortened by 5 bases and J by 7 bases, with 18 bases between the two germline ends. Germline assignment: CDR1 SGHVS and CDR2 FQNEAQ. CDR3 region: CASSPLRPSGNTIYF. The CDR3 DNA reads TGTGCCAGCAGCCCCCTCCGGCCTTCCGGGAACACCATATATTTT.